The present T cell receptor beta chain was sequenced within a study of T cell repertoires in cytomegalovirus infection. MiXCR was run by TCRdb on the reads, yielding one entry per CDR3 protein. Of about 680,000 distinct CDR3 sequences listed, about 24% are singletons. CDR1 SGDLS and CDR2 YYNGEE come from the germline V gene. Trimming at V came to 4 bases and at J to 7 bases, leaving 10 bases not matched to a gene. The CDR3 is 15 amino acids. This sequence originates from a human donor in good health (CMV status not recorded). Some clones in this sample may be carry-over from other donors' samples. The rearrangement joins TRBV9 to TRBJ1-4; the match to TRBD1 covers 7 bases. The specimen was CD8+ T cells from PBMCs. The CDR3 sequence is CASSPGDSRSEKLFF. The CDR3 coding sequence is TGTGCCAGCAGCCCTGGGGACAGTCGGAGTGAAAAACTGTTTTTT.